This T cell receptor beta chain was observed in a study of blood T cell repertoires in COVID-19. CDR3 length: 14 residues. Germline V gene data show CDR1 as SGDLS and CDR2 as YYNGEE. Trimming cost V 0 bases and J 0 bases, with 4 bases left between them. TCRdb's table, derived via immunoSEQ multiplex PCR, lists solely in-frame clones and lacks some. The sample records 310,000 or so clones, approximately 86% being singletons. This clonotype was obtained from a man between 65 and 85 years old with acute or convalescent COVID-19. Material: peripheral blood. The genes are TRBV9 and TRBJ1-5; no firm D call. The CDR3: CASSVDHSNQPQHF. CDR3 in DNA: TGTGCCAGCAGCGTAGATCATAGCAATCAGCCCCAGCATTTT.